The 27 T cell receptor beta chains below all came from one sample that was sequenced in a study of blood T cell repertoires in COVID-19. The assay was immunoSEQ multiplex PCR, and TCRdb's table has in-frame clones only and misses some. The sample lists 160,000 or so clones, around 80% occurring once. Sequenced material: peripheral blood. Source of these receptors: an elderly woman with acute or convalescent COVID-19.

This chain links TRBV7-2 with TRBJ1-5; 7 bases are a match to TRBD1. The V and J ends lost 1 base and 8 bases, in that order; junction bases with no gene match: 2. The CDR3 sequence is 13 residues long. Germline lookup yields CDR1 SGHTA and CDR2 FQGNSA. The CDR3 coding sequence is TGTGCCAGCAGCTTAGAGGGGGCGAAGCCCCAGCATTTT. This sequence encodes CASSLEGAKPQHF.

The V and J genes are TRBV6-2 or TRBV6-3 and TRBJ1-5, with D maybe TRBD1 (6 bases). CDR1 is MNHEY and CDR2 is SVGEGT in the germline V gene. The CDR3 is 15 amino acids. V was trimmed by 6 bases and J by 3 bases, leaving 15 bases between them. CDR3 sequence: CASSPTGRINQPQHF. The CDR3 DNA reads as TGTGCCAGCAGCCCCACAGGGCGCATCAATCAGCCCCAGCATTTT.

The CDR3 region is CASSSRVINQPQHF. For the CDR3, the DNA is TGTGCCAGCTCATCCAGGGTTATCAATCAGCCCCAGCATTTT. The chain carries TRBV18 and TRBJ1-5, with D maybe TRBD1 (5 bases). Germline V gene lookup returns CDR1 KGHSH and CDR2 LQKENI. This CDR3 contains 14 residues. V was clipped by 5 bases and J by 3 bases, with 11 bases between them.

This clone has just a few counts. The identical CDR3 is also encoded by other nucleotide sequences in the sample. This rearrangement joins TRBV2 to TRBJ1-1; tentative D call: TRBD1 (5 bases). There are 12 residues in the CDR3. Trimming removed 5 bases at V and 3 bases at J, with 7 bases between. In germline, CDR1 is SNHLY, CDR2 FYNNEI. The DNA of the CDR3 is TGTGCCAGCAGTACGACAGACACTGAAGCTTTCTTT. As protein: CASSTTDTEAFF. Variable domain in full (rest from reference TRBV2 and TRBJ1-1): EPEVTQTPSHQVTQMGQEVILRCVPISNHLYFYWYRQILGQKVEFLVSFYNNEISEKSEIFDDQFSVERPDGSNFTLKIRSTKLEDSAMYFCASSTTDTEAFFGQGTRLTVV.

Points on this clone: Since the CDR3 does not end with the conserved phenylalanine or tryptophan, this likely comes from a read error. The J gene is TRBJ1-6, the V gene TRBV6-4; 7 bases fit TRBD1. The ends lost 2 bases at V and 6 bases at J; junction bases unmatched: 4. Germline CDR1 is MRHNA and CDR2 is SNTAGT. The CDR3 loop spans 15 amino acids. In nucleotides, the CDR3 is TGTGCCAGCAGTGACAGAGACAGGGTTAATTCACCCCTCCACCTT. It codes for CASSDRDRVNSPLHL.

The chain has TRBV5-1 and TRBJ2-1; D ambiguous. Germline CDR1 reads SGHRS; CDR2 reads YFSETQ. This CDR3 has 15 amino acids. V lost 6 bases and J lost 9, with 22 bases in between. CDR3 DNA: TGCGCCAGCATGAGGTATTCCCTAACTAACGGTGAGCAGTTCTTC. Protein product: CASMRYSLTNGEQFF.

This clone appeared a single time. V and J are TRBV4-2 and TRBJ1-1, with a weak D call TRBD1 (6 bases). Germline V CDR1 and CDR2: LGHNA, YNFKEQ. This CDR3 has 15 amino acids. V dropped 0 bases and J dropped 4 bases, with 12 bases sitting between them. The CDR3 coding sequence is TGTGCCAGCAGCCAAGAAACTGGACAGAGCACTGAAGCTTTCTTT. It translates to CASSQETGQSTEAFF.

The rearrangement links TRBV21-1 to TRBJ1-2; the table names TRBD1, a call not compared with the DNA. TRBV21-1 is a known pseudogene. The CDR3 is made up of 15 amino acids. The CDR3 DNA sequence: TGTGCCAGCAGCACCCTCGGGACAGTTAACTATGGCTACACCTTC. Encoded protein: CASSTLGTVNYGYTF.

The chain carries TRBV7-9 and TRBJ1-3; no reliable D call. V was cut by 6 bases and J by 4 bases, with 13 bases left in between. Germline lookup yields CDR1 SEHNR and CDR2 FQNEAQ (reference sequence). The CDR3 is 14 residues long. Here the CDR3 reads CASRTERLGNTIYF. The CDR3 DNA sequence: TGTGCCAGCAGGACTGAGAGGCTCGGAAACACCATATATTTT.

This clone was detected only a few times. Other DNA sequences within the sample encode an identical CDR3. The genes are TRBV7-9 and TRBJ2-2; D call uncertain. The V and J ends lost 3 bases and 8 bases respectively, with 4 bases between them. This CDR3 region has 11 residues. Looked up from germline, CDR1 is SEHNR and CDR2 is FQNEAQ (reference sequence). CDR3 nucleotide sequence: TGTGCCAGCAGCTTGTCAGGGGAGCTGTTTTTT. Translating gives CASSLSGELFF.

This clone has just a few counts. The chain employs TRBV14 and TRBJ2-5, with 8 bases that match TRBD2. This CDR3 is 16 amino acids long. V shed 2 bases and J 3 bases; nucleotides not matched to a gene: 8. Germline V lookup: CDR1 SGHDN, CDR2 FVKESK. The CDR3 DNA reads as TGTGCCAGCAGCCAACCGGGAGGGGAGGTAAAAGAGACCCAGTACTTC. It translates to CASSQPGGEVKETQYF.

The rearrangement uses TRBV12-3 or TRBV12-4 and TRBJ1-1; tentatively, D is TRBD1 (5 bases). Trimming left V 2 bases short and J 6 bases short, with 10 bases between. The CDR3 extends over 13 amino acids. The CDR3 loop reads CASSLSGTAEAFF. Written as DNA, the CDR3 is TGTGCCAGCAGTTTATCGGGGACTGCTGAAGCTTTCTTT.

The V and J genes are TRBV6-6 and TRBJ2-7; 10 bases map to TRBD2. With 7 bases clipped from V and 6 bases from J, the junction kept 12 bases outside the gene matches. CDR1 is MNHNY, CDR2 SVGAGI, per germline (reference sequence). The CDR3 is made up of 15 amino acids. CDR3 sequence reads: CASNLLAGPHGEQYF. CDR3 nucleotides: TGTGCCAGCAACCTACTAGCGGGACCCCATGGCGAGCAGTACTTC.

The V and J genes are TRBV6-1 and TRBJ2-1; 9 bases line up with TRBD2. The CDR3 length is 17 residues. With 2 bases clipped from V and 6 bases from J, the junction kept 11 bases outside the gene matches. In germline, CDR1 is MNHNS, CDR2 SASEGT. The CDR3 region has the DNA TGTGCCAGCAGTGAAAGCGTAGCGGGGGTTCCTTTCAATGAGCAGTTCTTC. Its protein product is CASSESVAGVPFNEQFF.

The chain links TRBV7-2 to TRBJ1-2; 10 bases match TRBD1. J gave up 8 bases and V 3 bases, and 15 bases lay outside the gene matches. Germline values: CDR1 SGHTA, CDR2 FQGNSA. The CDR3 has 17 amino acids. The CDR3 bases are TGTGCCAGCAGCTTGGCCGGGACAGGGGAGGGGACAGGGGGCTACACCTTC. It codes for CASSLAGTGEGTGGYTF.

V gene TRBV10-3 combines with J gene TRBJ2-1; 10 nucleotides match TRBD2. The trim removed 5 bases at V and 4 bases at J, leaving 8 bases unmatched. The CDR3 covers 16 residues. The germline gives CDR1 ENHRY, CDR2 SYGVKD. In DNA form, the CDR3 reads TGTGCCATCAGTATTACTAGCGGGGTTGGGTACAATGAGCAGTTCTTC. Its protein product is CAISITSGVGYNEQFF.

This chain joins TRBV19 and TRBJ1-2; 12 nucleotides line up with TRBD1. Unmatched junction bases numbered 10, after V lost 8 bases and J lost 6 bases. The CDR3 contains 15 residues. Germline assignment: CDR1 LNHDA and CDR2 SQIVND (reference sequence). CDR3 amino acids: CASVGTGGAFDGYTF. CDR3 nucleotide sequence: TGTGCCAGTGTGGGGACAGGGGGCGCTTTTGATGGCTACACCTTC.

This chain uses TRBV27 with TRBJ2-5; weak D call: TRBD2 (6 bases). CDR3 length: 16 residues. Germline V gene data show CDR1 as MNHEY and CDR2 as SMNVEV (reference sequence). V lost 6 bases, J lost 1 base, and 18 bases lay in between. CDR3 in amino acids: CASSWRGLRAQETQYF. CDR3 DNA: TGTGCCAGCAGCTGGCGGGGTCTGAGGGCCCAAGAGACCCAGTACTTC.

The count of this clone is one. This chain connects TRBV27 to TRBJ2-1; tentatively, D is TRBD2 (6 bases). The germline CDR1 and CDR2 sequences are MNHEY and SMNVEV (reference sequence). V was cut by 5 bases and J by 5 bases, with 16 bases left in between. The CDR3 covers 15 residues. The CDR3 sequence: CASSPLGSGHNEQFF. Written as DNA, the CDR3 is TGTGCCAGCAGTCCTCTCGGGAGTGGGCACAATGAGCAGTTCTTC.

This sequence joins TRBV28 and TRBJ2-7; D might be TRBD2 (6 bases). Trimming shortened V by 10 bases and J by 3 bases, and 13 bases separated the two germline ends. The germline V gene encodes CDR1 MDHEN and CDR2 SYDVKM. The CDR3 length is 12 residues. For the CDR3, the DNA is TGTGCCACCGATAATAGCGGCTACGAGCAGTACTTC. Amino acids: CATDNSGYEQYF.

The chain recombines TRBV3-1 (or the pseudogene TRBV3-2) with TRBJ1-2, with D uncertain. Germline CDR1 reads LGHDT; CDR2 reads YNNKEL (reference sequence). V was shortened by 0 bases and J by 4 bases, with 12 bases between the two germline ends. The CDR3 extends over 15 amino acids. CDR3 protein: CASSQDPGILYGYTF. The CDR3 region has the DNA TGTGCCAGCAGCCAAGATCCGGGGATTCTCTATGGCTACACCTTC.

Worth noting for this clone: One end of the junction varies from germline; a read error may be responsible. The DNA of the CDR3 is TGTGCTAGCAGTTACGGACAGGGGCTGTTCAATGAGCAGTTCTTC. Encoded protein: CASSYGQGLFNEQFF. The chain couples TRBV7-7 to TRBJ2-1; 9 bases agree with TRBD1. This CDR3 contains 15 residues. Germline-derived CDR1 and CDR2 are SSHAT and FNYEAQ (reference sequence).

V gene TRBV12-5 combines with J gene TRBJ1-1; D possibly corresponds to TRBD1 (6 bases). Trimming shortened V by 6 bases and J by 0 bases, and 20 bases separated the two germline ends. CDR3 length: 17 residues. Per the germline V gene, CDR1 is LGHNT and CDR2 is FRNRAP. CDR3 region: CASGRPLSGQMNTEAFF. Here the CDR3 DNA reads TGTGCTAGTGGCCGTCCATTGTCGGGACAAATGAACACTGAAGCTTTCTTT.

CDR3 sequence: CASSQALTDTQYF. CDR3 bases: TGTGCCAGCAGCCAAGCCCTAACAGATACGCAGTATTTT. The chain is built from TRBV14 and TRBJ2-3; D not resolved. CDR3 length equals 13 residues. Deletions cut 1 base from V and 3 bases from J, with 5 bases between. From germline, CDR1 is SGHDN and CDR2 FVKESK.

The chain combines TRBV30 with TRBJ2-1; possibly TRBD1 for D (6 bases). Germline-derived CDR1 and CDR2 are GTSNPN and SVGIG (reference sequence). The CDR3 spans 11 residues. V lost 5 bases and J lost 6, with 8 bases in between. CDR3 nucleotide sequence: TGTGCCTGGGCCAGGGGCAATGAGCAGTTCTTC. As protein: CAWARGNEQFF.

The CDR3 coding sequence is TGTGCCAGCAGTGACGGACAGGGGGTTTTTGAGCAGTTCTTC. Amino acid sequence: CASSDGQGVFEQFF. This rearrangement joins TRBV2 to TRBJ2-1; TRBD1 matches 10 bases. Germline trimming cut 3 bases from V and 9 bases from J; bases unmatched to any gene: 5. Germline V gives CDR1 SNHLY, CDR2 FYNNEI. This CDR3 has 14 amino acids.

The gene calls are TRBV7-2 and TRBJ2-1, with TRBD2 identical over 8 bases. The CDR3 consists of 15 residues. CDR1 and CDR2 from the germline V gene are SGHTA and FQGNSA. The ends lost 8 bases at V and 4 bases at J; junction bases unmatched: 10. The CDR3 bases are TGTGCCAGCGGATTTTCGGGGGGGCGTTACAATGAGCAGTTCTTC. Protein product: CASGFSGGRYNEQFF.